This entry lists 15 T cell receptor beta chains sequenced from one sample in a study of shared clonotypes between healthy human individuals (dated by TCRdb to 2020 to 2021). CD8 naive samples were CD45RO-negative cells positively selected for CCR7, giving a CD45RA+CCR7+ population that excluded TemRA cells. Libraries were made using the immunoSEQ multiplex PCR assay. TCRdb stores this immuneACCESS table with in-frame sequences only. Part of the clones is absent; in the studies checked, under half of the shortfall reflects unresolved V genes, and no reason is known for the rest. The table for this sample lists 1.5 million to 2.5 million clones; less than 95% of them were counted only once. Clones ranked in the top ten supply roughly 1% of the sample. Sequencing used naive CD8+ T cells sorted from blood. This sample's cell subset or site label indicates: CD45RA+CCR7+. The receptors originated from a man younger than 30 in good health.

The rearrangement joins TRBV21-1 to TRBJ1-5. TRBV21-1 is annotated as a pseudogene. This CDR3 has 12 residues. The CDR3 region is CASSTKEGPQHF. Here the CDR3 DNA reads TGTGCCAGCAGCACAAAGGAGGGGCCCCAGCATTTT.

The V and J genes are TRBV6-5 and TRBJ2-1; 7 bases are shared with TRBD1. This CDR3 is 13 amino acids long. From germline, CDR1 is MNHEY and CDR2 SVGAGI. J gave up 8 bases and V 2 bases, and 3 bases lay outside the gene matches. CDR3 residues: CASSYTGAHEQFF. Here the CDR3 DNA reads TGTGCCAGCAGTTACACAGGGGCCCATGAGCAGTTCTTC.

V and J are TRBV27 and TRBJ2-1; tentative D call: TRBD1 (5 bases). Germline-derived CDR1 and CDR2 are MNHEY and SMNVEV (reference sequence). The length of the CDR3 is 15 residues. V lost 4 bases and J lost 2, with 12 bases in between. CDR3 nucleotide sequence: TGTGCCAGCAGTTCGGACACGGGCCCCTACAATGAGCAGTTCTTC. This codes for CASSSDTGPYNEQFF.

The CDR3, as DNA: TGTGCCAGCAGCCCCCTCGAGACAAAGAGAGGCCAGTACTTC. It encodes CASSPLETKRGQYF. This chain connects TRBV7-8 to TRBJ2-5, with D uncertain. This CDR3 has 14 amino acids. From germline, CDR1 is SGHVS and CDR2 FQNEAQ. Trimming left V 5 bases short and J 10 bases short, with 20 bases between.

The rearrangement joins TRBV11-2 to TRBJ2-3; D remains ambiguous. The V gene's germline CDR1 is SGHAT and CDR2 FQNNGV. The CDR3 has 12 amino acids. The V end was cut by 4 bases, the J end by 6 bases, with 8 bases between. CDR3 sequence: CASSSALDTQYF. The CDR3 nucleotides are TGTGCCAGCAGCTCGGCCCTCGATACGCAGTATTTT.

The V and J genes are TRBV7-9 and TRBJ2-5, with a possible D match to TRBD1 (6 bases). CDR3 length equals 14 residues. Trimming removed 5 bases at V and 4 bases at J, with 14 bases between. Germline V lookup: CDR1 SEHNR, CDR2 FQNEAQ (reference sequence). In DNA form, the CDR3 reads TGTGCCAGCAGCAGACGGGACACCCGAGAGACCCAGTACTTC. Its translation is CASSRRDTRETQYF.

The chain combines TRBV5-8 with TRBJ2-7, with D perhaps given as TRBD1 or TRBD2 (6 bases each). Between the trimmed V and J ends, which lost 3 bases and 5 bases, there was a span of 18 bases. The length of the CDR3 is 15 residues. Germline V gene sequence: CDR1 SGHTS, CDR2 YDEGEE. CDR3 residues: CASSWSGGASDEQYF. The CDR3 bases are TGTGCCAGCAGCTGGTCCGGGGGCGCCTCGGACGAGCAGTACTTC.

V gene TRBV15 combines with J gene TRBJ2-1, with 8 bases identical to TRBD2. Trimming at V came to 0 bases and at J to 2 bases, leaving 3 bases not matched to a gene. The length of the CDR3 is 16 residues. Germline V lookup: CDR1 LNHNV, CDR2 YYDKDF (reference sequence). The CDR3 here is CATSRDHGGAYNEQFF. For the CDR3, the DNA is TGTGCCACCAGCAGAGATCACGGGGGGGCCTACAATGAGCAGTTCTTC.

The chain links TRBV4-2 to TRBJ1-2; 9 positions match TRBD1. With 1 base clipped from V and 5 bases from J, the junction kept 5 bases outside the gene matches. Germline V gives CDR1 LGHNA, CDR2 YNFKEQ. The CDR3 runs 15 residues. In nucleotides, the CDR3 is TGTGCCAGCAGCCAAGTGGGACAGGGAAAGTATGGCTACACCTTC. Its translation is CASSQVGQGKYGYTF.

The chain recombines TRBV29-1 with TRBJ2-7, with 7 bases matching TRBD1. CDR3 size: 12 residues. J was trimmed by 7 bases and V by 6 bases; bases with no gene match: 9. The germline V gene has CDR1 SQVTM and CDR2 ANQGSEA. This CDR3 is CSVRQGAREQYF. The CDR3, as DNA: TGCAGCGTAAGACAGGGTGCGAGGGAGCAGTACTTC.

The chain carries TRBV2 and TRBJ1-6; D may be TRBD1 (5 bases). The V gene's germline CDR1 is SNHLY and CDR2 FYNNEI. V lost 3 bases and J lost 9, with 15 bases in between. The CDR3 has 15 amino acids. The CDR3 is CASSEPRDVRSPLHF. CDR3 DNA sequence: TGTGCCAGCAGTGAGCCACGGGACGTTCGTTCACCCCTCCACTTT.

The chain combines TRBV2 with TRBJ2-2; D remains ambiguous. The CDR3 runs to 14 residues. Trimming left V 3 bases short and J 1 base short, with 6 bases between. Germline-derived CDR1 and CDR2 are SNHLY and FYNNEI. The CDR3 bases are TGTGCCAGCAGTGAGGTGGGGAACACCGGGGAGCTGTTTTTT. Encoded protein: CASSEVGNTGELFF. The full variable domain, completed using reference TRBV2 and TRBJ2-2, is EPEVTQTPSHQVTQMGQEVILRCVPISNHLYFYWYRQILGQKVEFLVSFYNNEISEKSEIFDDQFSVERPDGSNFTLKIRSTKLEDSAMYFCASSEVGNTGELFFGEGSRLTVL.

The J gene is TRBJ2-7, the V gene TRBV15; the match to TRBD1 covers 7 bases. The CDR3 length is 16 residues. V lost 5 bases to trimming and J lost 7 bases; unmatched junction nucleotides: 17. Germline V CDR1 and CDR2: LNHNV, YYDKDF (reference sequence). CDR3 residues: CATSEASGTEIWEQYF. CDR3 DNA sequence: TGTGCCACCAGCGAGGCCTCCGGGACAGAGATCTGGGAGCAGTACTTC.

The V gene is TRBV5-1, the J gene TRBJ1-1; possible D gene TRBD1, 6 bases. CDR1 and CDR2 from the germline V gene are SGHRS and YFSETQ. V lost 7 bases, J lost 3 bases, and 16 bases lay in between. The CDR3 spans 14 residues. The CDR3 DNA is TGCGCCAGCGAGCTTGGGGGGCGCGACACTGAAGCTTTCTTT. This encodes CASELGGRDTEAFF.

CDR3 sequence reads: CASSGTPAYEQYF. The CDR3 DNA follows: TGTGCCAGCAGTGGGACACCTGCCTACGAGCAGTACTTC. The chain carries TRBV6-1 and TRBJ2-7, with D perhaps TRBD1 (5 bases). V was shortened by 4 bases and J by 2 bases, with 9 bases between the two germline ends. This CDR3 has 13 residues. Germline lookup yields CDR1 MNHNS and CDR2 SASEGT.